This entry describes one TCR beta chain. The record originates from a study of blood T cell repertoires in COVID-19. Across the study: PBMCs, B-cell-depleted T cells, or T cells provided the cDNA or gDNA that made up the material.

The authors' processing: Reference gene primer amplification in the assay estimated nucleated cell counts. Method: immunoSEQ multiplex PCR; TCRdb's copy keeps in-frame clones and lacks some. The DNA gave D and trimming, while V, J and clone size come from that table. The sample has approximately 270,000 clones, over 75% seen once. This CDR3 comprises 12 residues. Germline V gene data show CDR1 as MNHEY and CDR2 as SVGAGI. Trimming removed 6 bases from V and 3 bases from J, with 7 bases in between. Recovered status in Cohort 3 required two negative PCRs, clearance, or symptom resolution. This chain connects TRBV6-5 to TRBJ2-3, with D perhaps TRBD1 (6 bases). The clonotype originates from a middle-aged man who had recovered from COVID-19. The source material was PBMCs or T cells enriched from blood (not recorded which). This CDR3 reads CASRRGTDTQYF. The CDR3 DNA is TGTGCCAGCAGGAGGGGGACAGATACGCAGTATTTT.